The rows below give T cell receptor beta chains drawn from one sample of a study of T cell responses to AZD1222 COVID-19 vaccine. Clones were read by immunoSEQ multiplex PCR, and TCRdb kept only the in-frame ones, dropping some. The sample yields 95,000 to 110,000 clones, approximately 88% seen once. The material was peripheral blood, obtained on day 0 of AZD1222 vaccination. These receptor sequences come from an adult in good health. The CDR3 runs from the conserved cysteine through the conserved F or W. Fields, in order: clone size, J gene, D gene, V gene, CDR3 DNA, CDR3 protein. D genes are given only for firm matches. Rows may omit the clone size; those that give it use once, few, many or a size class.

NA,TRBJ2-4,NA,TRBV6-2/TRBV6-3,TGTGCCAGCAGTGGGCAAAACATTCAGTACTTC,CASSGQNIQYF
NA,TRBJ1-1,NA,TRBV27,TGTGCCAGCAGTTATCACAGTCTGAACACTGAAGCTTTCTTT,CASSYHSLNTEAFF
once,TRBJ1-1,NA,TRBV15,TGTGCCACCAGCGGCAGGGTGAACACTGAAGCTTTCTTT,CATSGRVNTEAFF
NA,TRBJ2-7,NA,TRBV10-3,TGTGCCATCAGTGAGAACGGCCCGCCACCCCACGAGCAGTACTTC,CAISENGPPPHEQYF
NA,TRBJ2-2,NA,TRBV19,TGTGCCAGTAGTATTCAGGGAACCGGGGAGCTGTTTTTT,CASSIQGTGELFF
NA,TRBJ1-6,NA,TRBV6-5,TGTGCCAGCAGTTACTTGGGACCCTATAATTCACCCCTCCACTTT,CASSYLGPYNSPLHF
NA,TRBJ1-6,NA,TRBV7-9,TGTGCCAGCAGCTTTCCGAATTCACCCCTCCACTTT,CASSFPNSPLHF
once,TRBJ2-4,TRBD2,TRBV7-8,TGTGCCAGCAGCCCGGGACTAACTGTAGCCAAAAACATTCAGTACTTC,CASSPGLTVAKNIQYF
NA,TRBJ1-2,NA,TRBV6-5,TGTGCCAGCACCCGCGGGCAATCTAACTATGGCTACACCTTC,CASTRGQSNYGYTF
NA,TRBJ1-2,NA,TRBV6-6,TGTGCCAGCAGTTACAGGACATGGGACTATGGCTACACCTTC,CASSYRTWDYGYTF
NA,TRBJ2-1,NA,TRBV9,TGTGCCAGCAGCGTAACACGGGGTGAGCAGTTCTTC,CASSVTRGEQFF
NA,TRBJ2-7,TRBD1,TRBV27,TGTGCCAGCAGCCGACCCCAGGGGGCCTACGAGCAGTACTTC,CASSRPQGAYEQYF
NA,TRBJ1-6,NA,TRBV19,TGTGCCAGTAGTATCGGGGGGGCAGGTAATTCACCCCTCCACTTT,CASSIGGAGNSPLHF
once,TRBJ2-7,TRBD2,TRBV2,TGTGCCAGCAGTGAACCGGGACTAGCGGGGTACGAGCAGTACTTC,CASSEPGLAGYEQYF